The 2 T cell receptor beta chains below come from one sample, sequenced in a study of blood T cell repertoires in COVID-19. Sequencing used immunoSEQ multiplex PCR; TCRdb keeps in-frame clones, though not all of them. This table has around 200,000 clones, 87% appearing once. The sequencing sample was made of peripheral blood. The origin of the receptors is a woman aged 18-29 years who had recovered from COVID-19.

The V gene is TRBV29-1, the J gene TRBJ2-1; the D gene is possibly TRBD2 (5 bases). CDR3 length: 13 amino acids. Germline V gene data show CDR1 as SQVTM and CDR2 as ANQGSEA. V gave up 4 bases and J gave up 0 bases, with 7 bases separating them. The CDR3 DNA reads as TGCAGCGTTGTGGAGGCCTCCTACAATGAGCAGTTCTTC. It translates to CSVVEASYNEQFF.

V and J are TRBV13 and TRBJ2-1; unclear D gene. This CDR3 is built from 12 residues. V was pared by 5 bases and J by 8 bases, with 10 bases between. Germline CDR1 PRHDT, CDR2 FYEKMQ (reference sequence). CDR3 sequence (DNA): TGTGCCAGCAGCCAGGCCCTCTATGAGCAGTTCTTC. It encodes CASSQALYEQFF.